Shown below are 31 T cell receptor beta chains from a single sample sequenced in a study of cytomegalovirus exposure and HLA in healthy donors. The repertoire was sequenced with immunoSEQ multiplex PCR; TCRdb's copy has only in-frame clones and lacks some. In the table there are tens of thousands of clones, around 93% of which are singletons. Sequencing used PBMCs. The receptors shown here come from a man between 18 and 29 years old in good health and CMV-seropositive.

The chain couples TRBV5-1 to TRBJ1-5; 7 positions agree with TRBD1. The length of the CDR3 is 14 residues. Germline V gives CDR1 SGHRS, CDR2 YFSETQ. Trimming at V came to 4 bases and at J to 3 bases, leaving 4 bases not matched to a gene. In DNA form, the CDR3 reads TGCGCCAGCAGCCTCGGGACAGACAATCAGCCCCAGCATTTT. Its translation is CASSLGTDNQPQHF.

As DNA, the CDR3 is TGCAGCGTTATACAGGGATTAGTCCAAGAGACCCAGTACTTC. Protein product: CSVIQGLVQETQYF. The chain is built from TRBV29-1 and TRBJ2-5, with D maybe TRBD1 (6 bases). V was trimmed by 5 bases and J by 1 base, leaving 14 bases between them. CDR1 and CDR2 (germline): SQVTM, ANQGSEA. This CDR3 has 14 residues.

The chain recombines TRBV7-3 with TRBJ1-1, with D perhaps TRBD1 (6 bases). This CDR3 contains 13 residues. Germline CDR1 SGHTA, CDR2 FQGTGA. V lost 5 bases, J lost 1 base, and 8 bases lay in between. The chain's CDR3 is CASSPQGNTEAFF. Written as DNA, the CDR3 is TGTGCCAGCAGCCCACAGGGGAACACTGAAGCTTTCTTT.

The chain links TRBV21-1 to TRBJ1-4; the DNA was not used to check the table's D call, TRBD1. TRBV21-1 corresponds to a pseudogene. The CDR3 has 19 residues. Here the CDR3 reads CASSKGVRDRGMINEKLFF. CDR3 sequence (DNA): TGTGCCAGCAGCAAAGGGGTGCGGGACAGGGGGATGATTAATGAAAAACTGTTTTTT.

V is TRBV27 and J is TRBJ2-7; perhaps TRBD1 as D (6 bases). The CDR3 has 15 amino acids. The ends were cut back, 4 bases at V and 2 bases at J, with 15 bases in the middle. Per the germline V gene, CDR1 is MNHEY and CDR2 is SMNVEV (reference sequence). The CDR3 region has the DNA TGTGCCAGCAGTTACGCCGCAGGGGTGCCCTACGAGCAGTACTTC. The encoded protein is CASSYAAGVPYEQYF.

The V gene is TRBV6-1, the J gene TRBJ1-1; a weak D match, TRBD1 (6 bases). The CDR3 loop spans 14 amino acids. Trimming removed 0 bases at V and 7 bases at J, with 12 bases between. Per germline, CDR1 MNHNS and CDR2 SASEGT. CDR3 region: CASSEAGVGGEAFF. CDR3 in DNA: TGTGCCAGCAGTGAAGCGGGGGTAGGGGGTGAAGCTTTCTTT.

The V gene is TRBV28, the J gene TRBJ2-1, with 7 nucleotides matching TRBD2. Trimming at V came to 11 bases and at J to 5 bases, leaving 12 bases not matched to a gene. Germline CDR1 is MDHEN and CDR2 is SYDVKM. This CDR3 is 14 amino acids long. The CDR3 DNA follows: TGTGCCGCTACCCCAGCGGGAATGAACAATGAGCAGTTCTTC. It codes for CAATPAGMNNEQFF. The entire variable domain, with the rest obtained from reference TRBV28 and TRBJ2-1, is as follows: DVKVTQSSRYLVKRTGEKVFLECVQDMDHENMFWYRQDPGLGLRLIYFSYDVKMKEKGDIPEGYSVSREKKERFSLILESASTNQTSMYLCAATPAGMNNEQFFGPGTRLTVL.

The CDR3 region is CASSVQAGSSYNEQFF. CDR3 in DNA: TGTGCCAGCAGTGTCCAAGCGGGCAGCTCCTACAATGAGCAGTTCTTC. This chain links TRBV6-1 with TRBJ2-1; the D gene is possibly TRBD2 (6 bases). V was shortened by 4 bases and J by 0 bases, with 13 bases between the two germline ends. Germline loops: CDR1 MNHNS, CDR2 SASEGT. The CDR3 is made up of 16 amino acids.

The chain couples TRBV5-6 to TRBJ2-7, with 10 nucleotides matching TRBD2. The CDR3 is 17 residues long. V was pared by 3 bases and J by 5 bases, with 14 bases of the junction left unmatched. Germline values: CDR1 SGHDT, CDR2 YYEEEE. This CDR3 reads CASSSPRIAGGSHEQYF. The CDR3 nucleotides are TGTGCCAGCAGCTCCCCGAGAATAGCGGGAGGTTCCCACGAGCAGTACTTC.

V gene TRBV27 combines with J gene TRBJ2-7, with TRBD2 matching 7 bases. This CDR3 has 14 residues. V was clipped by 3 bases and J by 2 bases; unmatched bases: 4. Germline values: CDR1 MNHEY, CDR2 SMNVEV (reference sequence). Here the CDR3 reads CASSFSGTTYEQYF. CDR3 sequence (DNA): TGTGCCAGCAGTTTCTCCGGGACTACCTACGAGCAGTACTTC.

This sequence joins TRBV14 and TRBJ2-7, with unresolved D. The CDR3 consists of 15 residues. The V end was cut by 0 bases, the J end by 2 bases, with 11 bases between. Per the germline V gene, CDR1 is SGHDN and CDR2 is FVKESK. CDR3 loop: CASSQDGSFPYEQYF. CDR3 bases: TGTGCCAGCAGCCAAGATGGCAGTTTCCCCTACGAGCAGTACTTC.

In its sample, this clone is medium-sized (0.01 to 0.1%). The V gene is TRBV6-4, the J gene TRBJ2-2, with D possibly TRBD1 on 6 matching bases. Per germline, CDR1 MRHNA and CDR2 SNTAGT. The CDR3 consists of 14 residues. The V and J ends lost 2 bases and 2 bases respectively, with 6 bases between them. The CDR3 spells CASSDGTNTGELFF. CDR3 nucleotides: TGTGCCAGCAGTGACGGGACAAACACCGGGGAGCTGTTTTTT.

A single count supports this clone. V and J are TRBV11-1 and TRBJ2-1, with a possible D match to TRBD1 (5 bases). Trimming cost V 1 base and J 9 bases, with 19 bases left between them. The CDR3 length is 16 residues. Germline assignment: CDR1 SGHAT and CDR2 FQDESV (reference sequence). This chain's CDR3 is CASSLGSFRVSSEQFF. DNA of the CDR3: TGTGCCAGCAGCTTAGGGTCCTTCAGGGTGAGCTCTGAGCAGTTCTTC.

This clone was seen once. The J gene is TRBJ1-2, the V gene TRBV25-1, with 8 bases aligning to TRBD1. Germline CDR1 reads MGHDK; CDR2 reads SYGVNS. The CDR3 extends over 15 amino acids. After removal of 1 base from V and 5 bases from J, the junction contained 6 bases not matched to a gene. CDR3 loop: CASSESRQGLYGYTF. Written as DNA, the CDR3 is TGTGCCAGCAGTGAATCGAGACAGGGGCTTTATGGCTACACCTTC.

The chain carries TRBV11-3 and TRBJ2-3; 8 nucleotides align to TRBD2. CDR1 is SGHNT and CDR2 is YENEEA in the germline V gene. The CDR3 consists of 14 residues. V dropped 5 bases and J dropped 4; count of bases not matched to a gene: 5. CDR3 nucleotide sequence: TGTGCCAGCAGCCCCAGCGGGAGTTCAGATACGCAGTATTTT. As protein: CASSPSGSSDTQYF.

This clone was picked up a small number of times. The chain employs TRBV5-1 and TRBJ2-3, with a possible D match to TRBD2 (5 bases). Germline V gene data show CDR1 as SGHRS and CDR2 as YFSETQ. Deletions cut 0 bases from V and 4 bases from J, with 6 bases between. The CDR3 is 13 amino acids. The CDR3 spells CASSLERADTQYF. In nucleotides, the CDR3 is TGCGCCAGCAGCTTGGAGAGGGCAGATACGCAGTATTTT.

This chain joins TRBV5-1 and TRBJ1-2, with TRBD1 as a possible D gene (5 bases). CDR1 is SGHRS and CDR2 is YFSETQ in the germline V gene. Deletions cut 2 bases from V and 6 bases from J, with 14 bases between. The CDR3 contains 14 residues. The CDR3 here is CASSFGHGGDGYTF. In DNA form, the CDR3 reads TGCGCCAGCAGCTTTGGACACGGTGGTGATGGCTACACCTTC.

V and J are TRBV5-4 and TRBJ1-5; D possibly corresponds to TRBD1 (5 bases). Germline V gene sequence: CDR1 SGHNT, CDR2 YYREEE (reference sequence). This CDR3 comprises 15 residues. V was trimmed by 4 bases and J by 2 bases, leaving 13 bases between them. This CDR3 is CASSPGLEGNQPQHF. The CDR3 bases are TGTGCCAGCAGCCCGGGACTTGAGGGCAATCAGCCCCAGCATTTT.

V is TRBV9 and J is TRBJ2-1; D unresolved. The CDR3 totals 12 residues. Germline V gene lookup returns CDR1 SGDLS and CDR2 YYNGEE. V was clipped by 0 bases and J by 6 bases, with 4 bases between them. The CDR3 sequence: CASSVVLNEQFF. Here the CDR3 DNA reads TGTGCCAGCAGCGTAGTCCTCAATGAGCAGTTCTTC.

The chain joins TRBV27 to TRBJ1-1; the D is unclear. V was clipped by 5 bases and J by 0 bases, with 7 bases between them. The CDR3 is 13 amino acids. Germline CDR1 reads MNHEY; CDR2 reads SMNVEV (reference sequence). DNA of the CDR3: TGTGCCAGCAGTCTAGTACTGAACACTGAAGCTTTCTTT. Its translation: CASSLVLNTEAFF.

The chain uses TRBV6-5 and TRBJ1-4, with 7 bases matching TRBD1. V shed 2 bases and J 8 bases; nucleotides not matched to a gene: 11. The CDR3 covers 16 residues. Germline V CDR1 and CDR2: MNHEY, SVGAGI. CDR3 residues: CASSYSFRGMGEKLFF. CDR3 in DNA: TGTGCCAGCAGTTACAGTTTCAGGGGGATGGGGGAAAAACTGTTTTTT.

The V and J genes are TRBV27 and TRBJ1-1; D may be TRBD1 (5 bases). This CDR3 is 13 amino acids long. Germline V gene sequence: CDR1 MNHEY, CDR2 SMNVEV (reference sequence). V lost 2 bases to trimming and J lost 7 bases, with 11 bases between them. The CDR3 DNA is TGTGCCAGCAGTTTACCCGGCGGGGGTGAAGCTTTCTTT. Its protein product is CASSLPGGGEAFF.

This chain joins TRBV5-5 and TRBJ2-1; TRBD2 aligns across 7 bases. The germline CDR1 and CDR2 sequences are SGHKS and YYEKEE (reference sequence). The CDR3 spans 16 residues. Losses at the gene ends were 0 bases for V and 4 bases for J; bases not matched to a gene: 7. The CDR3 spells CASSLGLRESYNEQFF. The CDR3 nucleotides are TGTGCCAGCAGCTTGGGTCTGCGGGAGAGTTACAATGAGCAGTTCTTC. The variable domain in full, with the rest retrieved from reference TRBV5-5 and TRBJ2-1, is DAGVTQSPTHLIKTRGQQVTLRCSPISGHKSVSWYQQVLGQGPQFIFQYYEKEERGRGNFPDRFSARQFPNYSSELNVNALLLGDSALYLCASSLGLRESYNEQFFGPGTRLTVL.

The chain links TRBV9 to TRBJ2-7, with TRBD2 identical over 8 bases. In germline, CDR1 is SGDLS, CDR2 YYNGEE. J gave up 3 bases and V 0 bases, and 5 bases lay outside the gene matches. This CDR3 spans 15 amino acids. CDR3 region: CASSVEDSGDYEQYF. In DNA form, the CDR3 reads TGTGCCAGCAGCGTAGAGGATAGCGGGGACTACGAGCAGTACTTC.

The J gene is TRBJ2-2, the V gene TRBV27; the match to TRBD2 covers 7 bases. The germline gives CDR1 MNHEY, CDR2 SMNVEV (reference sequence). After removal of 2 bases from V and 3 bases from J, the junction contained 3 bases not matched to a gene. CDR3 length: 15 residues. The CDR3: CASSLRLAYTGELFF. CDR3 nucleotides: TGTGCCAGCAGTTTAAGACTAGCATACACCGGGGAGCTGTTTTTT.

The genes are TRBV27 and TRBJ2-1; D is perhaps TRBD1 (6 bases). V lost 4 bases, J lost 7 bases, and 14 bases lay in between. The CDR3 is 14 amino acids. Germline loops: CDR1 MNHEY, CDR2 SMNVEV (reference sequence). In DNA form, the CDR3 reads TGTGCCAGCAGTTCCCTCCAGGGGTTGAATGAGCAGTTCTTC. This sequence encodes CASSSLQGLNEQFF.

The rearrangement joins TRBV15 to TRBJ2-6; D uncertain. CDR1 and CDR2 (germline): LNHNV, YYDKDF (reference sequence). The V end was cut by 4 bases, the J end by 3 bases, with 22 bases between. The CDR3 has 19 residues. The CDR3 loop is CATSTPSRIGLVGANVLTF. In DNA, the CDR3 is TGTGCCACCAGCACACCGTCGAGGATAGGTCTGGTTGGGGCCAACGTCCTGACTTTC.

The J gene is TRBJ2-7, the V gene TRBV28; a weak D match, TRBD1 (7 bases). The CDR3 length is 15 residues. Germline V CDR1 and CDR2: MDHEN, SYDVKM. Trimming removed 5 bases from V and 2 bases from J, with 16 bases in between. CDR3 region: CASSTPGGGTYEQYF. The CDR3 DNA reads TGTGCCAGCAGTACCCCCGGAGGGGGCACCTACGAGCAGTACTTC.

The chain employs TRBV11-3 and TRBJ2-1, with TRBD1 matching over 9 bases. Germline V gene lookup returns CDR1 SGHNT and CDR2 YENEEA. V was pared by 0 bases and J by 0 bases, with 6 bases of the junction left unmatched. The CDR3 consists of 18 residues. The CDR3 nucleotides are TGTGCCAGCAGCTTAGATGGAGGACAGGGGTACTCCTACAATGAGCAGTTCTTC. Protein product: CASSLDGGQGYSYNEQFF. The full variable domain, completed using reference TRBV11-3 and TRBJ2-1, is EAGVVQSPRYKIIEKKQPVAFWCNPISGHNTLYWYLQNLGQGPELLIRYENEEAVDDSQLPKDRFSAERLKGVDSTLKIQPAELGDSAVYLCASSLDGGQGYSYNEQFFGPGTRLTVL.

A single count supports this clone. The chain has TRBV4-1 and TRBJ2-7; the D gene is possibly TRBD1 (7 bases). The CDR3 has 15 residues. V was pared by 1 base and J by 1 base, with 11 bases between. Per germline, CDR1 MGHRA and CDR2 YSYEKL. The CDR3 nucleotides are TGCGCCAGCAGCCAAGGCGGGACAGCGTCCTACGAGCAGTACTTC. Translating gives CASSQGGTASYEQYF.

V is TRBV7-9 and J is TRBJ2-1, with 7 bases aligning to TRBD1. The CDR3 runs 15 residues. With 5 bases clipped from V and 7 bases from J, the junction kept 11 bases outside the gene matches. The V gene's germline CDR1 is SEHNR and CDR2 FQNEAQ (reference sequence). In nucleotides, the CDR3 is TGTGCCAGCAGCGCGGGTACAGGGGCCGTAAATGAGCAGTTCTTC. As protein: CASSAGTGAVNEQFF.